This TCR beta chain emerged from a study of blood T cell repertoires in COVID-19. On the study more broadly: Both acute and convalescent COVID-19 samples were obtained from the United States, Italy and Spain. PBMCs, B-cell-depleted T cells, or T cells were the source of the cDNA or gDNA that made up the material.

This study enrolled people aged roughly 18 to 90 from around 26 US geographic areas. Trimming cost V 0 bases and J 3 bases; bases outside gene matches: 3. Per the germline V gene, CDR1 is SGHRS and CDR2 is YFSETQ. The CDR3 sequence is 14 residues long. TCRdb keeps only in-frame clones here, not all; method: immunoSEQ multiplex PCR. The sample lists hundreds of thousands of clones; more than 85% were seen once. Material: PBMCs or T cells enriched from blood (not recorded which). The chain is built from TRBV5-1 and TRBJ2-7; 7 bases match TRBD1. This receptor was taken from a woman aged 50 to 60 who had recovered from COVID-19. This CDR3 is CASSLVQGVYEQYF. The CDR3 DNA sequence: TGCGCCAGCAGCTTGGTTCAGGGGGTCTACGAGCAGTACTTC.